This is a list of T cell receptor beta chains from one sample in a study of T cell responses to AZD1222 COVID-19 vaccine. Profiling relied on immunoSEQ multiplex PCR, and the TCRdb table lists in-frame clones only, not all of them. This table holds around 160,000 clones, more than 70% found once. This material consisted of peripheral blood, taken on day 0 of AZD1222 vaccination. These receptors originate from an adult in good health. Both conserved end residues are part of each CDR3. Fields, in order: clone size, V gene, J gene, D gene, CDR3 protein, CDR3 DNA. D genes are given only for firm matches. Not every row has a clone size; where given, it reads once, few, many or a size class.

>.|TRBV6-1|TRBJ1-5|.
CASSESGSYSNQPQHF
TGTGCCAGCAGTGAATCCGGCAGCTATAGCAATCAGCCCCAGCATTTT
>.|TRBV11-2|TRBJ1-1|TRBD1
CASSLAPSQGATEAFF
TGTGCCAGCAGCTTAGCCCCCTCACAGGGGGCCACTGAAGCTTTCTTT
>.|TRBV5-1|TRBJ2-7|.
CASSQRAGNPYEQYF
TGCGCCAGCAGCCAACGGGCAGGGAATCCCTACGAGCAGTACTTC
>.|TRBV28|TRBJ1-2|.
CASRHLPERGGSYGYTF
TGTGCCAGCAGACACCTCCCTGAGCGAGGGGGTAGCTATGGCTACACCTTC
>.|TRBV9|TRBJ1-4|.
CASSRDPTNEKLFF
TGTGCCAGCTCGCGGGATCCAACTAATGAAAAACTGTTTTTT
>.|TRBV5-1|TRBJ1-2|TRBD1
CASSFEGRGRGYTF
TGCGCCAGCAGCTTTGAGGGAAGGGGGCGCGGCTACACCTTC
>.|TRBV19|TRBJ1-5|.
CASSSGQTYSNQPQHF
TGTGCCAGTAGTAGTGGACAGACCTATAGCAATCAGCCCCAGCATTTT
>.|TRBV11-3|TRBJ2-1|TRBD1
CASSLETGLSSYNEQFF
TGTGCCAGCAGCTTGGAGACAGGGCTAAGCTCCTACAATGAGCAGTTCTTC
>.|TRBV10-3|TRBJ2-1|.
CAISEGSPTNFFYNEQFF
TGTGCCATCAGTGAGGGTAGCCCGACCAACTTCTTTTACAATGAGCAGTTCTTC
>.|TRBV24-1|TRBJ2-5|.
CATSDDSVQETQYF
TGTGCCACCAGTGATGATAGCGTACAAGAGACCCAGTACTTC
>.|TRBV30|TRBJ1-1|.
CAWSVKGGTEAFF
TGTGCCTGGAGTGTCAAGGGGGGCACTGAAGCTTTCTTT
>.|TRBV27|TRBJ1-6|.
CASSLEGRVAHNSPLHF
TGTGCCAGCAGTTTAGAGGGGCGGGTGGCGCATAATTCACCCCTCCACTTT
>.|TRBV5-1|TRBJ2-7|.
CASSLDGLDRRSYEQYF
TGCGCCAGCAGCTTGGATGGTCTGGACAGAAGATCCTACGAGCAGTACTTC
>once|TRBV27|TRBJ1-5|.
CASSLNGINGNQPQHF
TGTGCCAGCAGTTTAAATGGGATAAACGGCAATCAGCCCCAGCATTTT
>.|TRBV3-1/TRBV3-2|TRBJ2-1|.
CASSQEIRWGLTSTPTNEQFF
TGTGCCAGCAGCCAAGAAATAAGGTGGGGGCTGACTTCCACGCCAACCAATGAGCAGTTCTTC
>.|TRBV2|TRBJ1-5|TRBD1
CASGGTGTSNQPQHF
TGTGCCAGCGGAGGGACAGGGACTAGCAATCAGCCCCAGCATTTT
>once|TRBV27|TRBJ1-4|.
CASSGGLGEKLFF
TGTGCCAGCAGTGGGGGGCTGGGGGAAAAACTGTTTTTT
>once|TRBV28|TRBJ2-1|.
CASSLEGTLSDEQFF
TGTGCCAGCAGTTTAGAAGGTACCCTTAGCGATGAGCAGTTCTTC
>.|TRBV6-4|TRBJ1-2|.
CASSPSGGSNYGYTF
TGTGCCAGCAGTCCTTCGGGGGGATCTAACTATGGCTACACCTTC
>.|TRBV18|TRBJ2-3|TRBD2
CASSPRREGTDTQYF
TGTGCCAGCTCACCAAGGCGGGAGGGCACAGATACGCAGTATTTT
>.|TRBV20-1|TRBJ1-2|.
CSAKRGYTF
TGCAGTGCTAAGCGGGGCTACACCTTC
>.|TRBV3-1/TRBV3-2|TRBJ1-1|.
CASSQKPNTEAFF
TGTGCCAGCAGCCAAAAACCAAACACTGAAGCTTTCTTT
>.|TRBV5-6|TRBJ1-1|TRBD1
CASSPTGWTGATEAFF
TGTGCCAGCAGCCCCACTGGTTGGACAGGGGCCACTGAAGCTTTCTTT
>.|TRBV5-8|TRBJ1-2|.
CASSLKTDDGYTF
TGTGCCAGCAGCTTGAAAACAGACGATGGCTACACCTTC
>.|TRBV7-8|TRBJ2-7|TRBD2
CASSYGGPSSGGARYEQYF
TGTGCCAGCAGCTATGGGGGCCCTTCTAGCGGGGGGGCCAGGTACGAGCAGTACTTC
>.|TRBV19|TRBJ1-1|.
CASSQMGSSNTEAFF
TGTGCCAGTAGTCAAATGGGCAGCTCGAACACTGAAGCTTTCTTT
>.|TRBV7-2|TRBJ1-5|.
CASSITPSGNQPQHF
TGTGCCAGCAGCATAACTCCTTCTGGCAATCAGCCCCAGCATTTT
>.|TRBV19|TRBJ1-5|.
CASSWVDQPQHF
TGTGCCAGTAGTTGGGTGGATCAGCCCCAGCATTTT
>.|TRBV28|TRBJ2-1|TRBD2
CASTSSGRSDSYNEQFF
TGTGCCAGCACATCTAGCGGGCGAAGCGACTCCTACAATGAGCAGTTCTTC
>.|TRBV5-5|TRBJ1-1|.
CASSPGPQTNTEAFF
TGTGCCAGCAGCCCGGGGCCACAGACTAACACTGAAGCTTTCTTT
>.|TRBV6-5|TRBJ1-1|TRBD1
CASRNDRVRVTEAFF
TGTGCCAGCAGGAACGACAGGGTAAGAGTCACTGAAGCTTTCTTT
>once|TRBV6-5|TRBJ1-2|TRBD1
CASSYSGQGIYGYTF
TGTGCCAGCAGTTACTCGGGACAGGGTATCTATGGCTACACCTTC
>.|TRBV7-3|TRBJ2-1|.
CASSLEQGSYNEQFF
TGTGCCAGCAGCTTGGAGCAGGGCTCCTACAATGAGCAGTTCTTC
>.|TRBV30|TRBJ1-1|.
CAWSRGRRSEAFF
TGTGCCTGGAGTCGGGGGAGACGCTCTGAAGCTTTCTTT
>.|TRBV24-1|TRBJ2-2|.
CATAGGQTNTGELFF
TGTGCCACCGCCGGAGGGCAGACGAACACCGGGGAGCTGTTTTTT
>.|TRBV5-1|TRBJ2-1|.
CASSLLGWGNEQFF
TGCGCCAGCAGCTTGCTAGGTTGGGGCAATGAGCAGTTCTTC
>few|TRBV7-2|TRBJ1-2|TRBD1
CASSRDRGEYGYTF
TGTGCCAGCAGCCGCGACAGGGGCGAGTATGGCTACACCTTC
>.|TRBV7-3|TRBJ2-3|TRBD2
CASSLNFGLAGGPSTDTQYF
TGTGCCAGCAGCTTAAACTTCGGACTAGCGGGAGGCCCCAGCACAGATACGCAGTATTTT
>.|TRBV12-3/TRBV12-4|TRBJ1-2|.
CASSWAYGYTF
TGTGCCAGCAGTTGGGCCTATGGCTACACCTTC
>.|TRBV5-4|TRBJ2-2|TRBD2
CASTAGELRNTGELFF
TGTGCCAGCACCGCGGGGGAACTCCGGAACACCGGGGAGCTGTTTTTT
>.|TRBV7-9|TRBJ2-3|TRBD2
CASSPRGGRGGVTDTQYF
TGTGCCAGCAGCCCCCGTGGTGGGCGGGGGGGCGTCACAGATACGCAGTATTTT
>.|TRBV18|TRBJ1-1|.
CASSLRETEAFF
TGTGCCAGCTCACTACGGGAAACTGAAGCTTTCTTT
>.|TRBV11-2|TRBJ1-1|TRBD1
CASSLDPQGADAFF
TGTGCCAGCAGCTTAGATCCACAGGGGGCAGACGCTTTCTTT
>.|TRBV24-1|TRBJ1-4|.
CATSDLTGDTEKLFF
TGTGCCACCAGTGATTTGACCGGAGACACTGAAAAACTGTTTTTT